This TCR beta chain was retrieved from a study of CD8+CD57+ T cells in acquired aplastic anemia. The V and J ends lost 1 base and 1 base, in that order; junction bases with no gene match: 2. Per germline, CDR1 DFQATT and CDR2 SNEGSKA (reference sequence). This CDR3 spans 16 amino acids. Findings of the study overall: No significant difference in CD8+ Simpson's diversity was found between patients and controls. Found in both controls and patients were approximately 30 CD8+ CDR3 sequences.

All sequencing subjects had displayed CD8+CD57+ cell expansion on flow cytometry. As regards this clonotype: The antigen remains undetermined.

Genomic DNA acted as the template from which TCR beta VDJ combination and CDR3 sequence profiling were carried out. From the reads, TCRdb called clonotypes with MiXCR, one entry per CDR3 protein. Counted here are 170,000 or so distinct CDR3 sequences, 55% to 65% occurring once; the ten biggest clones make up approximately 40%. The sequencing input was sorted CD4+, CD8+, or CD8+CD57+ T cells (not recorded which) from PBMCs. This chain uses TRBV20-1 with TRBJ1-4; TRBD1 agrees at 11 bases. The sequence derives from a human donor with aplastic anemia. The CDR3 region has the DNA TGCAGTGCTAGAGGCGGGACAGGGGGAACTAATGAAAAACTGTTTTTT. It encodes CSARGGTGGTNEKLFF.